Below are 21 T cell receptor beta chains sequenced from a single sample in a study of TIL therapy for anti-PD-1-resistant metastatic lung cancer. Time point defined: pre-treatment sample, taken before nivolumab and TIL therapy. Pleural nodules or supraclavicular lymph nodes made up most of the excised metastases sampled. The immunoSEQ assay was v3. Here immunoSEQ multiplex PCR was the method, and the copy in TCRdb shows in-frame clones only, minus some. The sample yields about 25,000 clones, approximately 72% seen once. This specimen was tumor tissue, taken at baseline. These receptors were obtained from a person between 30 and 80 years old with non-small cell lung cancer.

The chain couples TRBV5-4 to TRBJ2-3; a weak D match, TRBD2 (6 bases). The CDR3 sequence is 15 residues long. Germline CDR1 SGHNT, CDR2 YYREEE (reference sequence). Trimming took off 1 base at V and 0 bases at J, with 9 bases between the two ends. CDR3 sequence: CASSLTSLSTDTQYF. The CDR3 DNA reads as TGTGCCAGCAGCTTGACTAGCCTAAGCACAGATACGCAGTATTTT. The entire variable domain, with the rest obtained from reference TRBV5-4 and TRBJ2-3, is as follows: ETGVTQSPTHLIKTRGQQVTLRCSSQSGHNTVSWYQQALGQGPQFIFQYYREEENGRGNFPPRFSGLQFPNYSSELNVNALELDDSALYLCASSLTSLSTDTQYFGPGTRLTVL.

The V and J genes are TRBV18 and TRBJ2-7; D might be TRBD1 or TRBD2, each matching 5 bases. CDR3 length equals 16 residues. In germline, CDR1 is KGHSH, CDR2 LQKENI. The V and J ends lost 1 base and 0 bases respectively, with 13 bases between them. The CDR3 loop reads CASSPLRGESSYEQYF. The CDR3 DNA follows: TGTGCCAGCTCACCACTGCGAGGGGAAAGCTCCTACGAGCAGTACTTC.

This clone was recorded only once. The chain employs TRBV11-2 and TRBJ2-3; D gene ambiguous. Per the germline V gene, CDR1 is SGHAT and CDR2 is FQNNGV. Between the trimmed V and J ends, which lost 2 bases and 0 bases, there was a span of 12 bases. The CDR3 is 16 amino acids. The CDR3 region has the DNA TGTGCCAGCAGCTTATTTTGGGCGACTAGCACAGATACGCAGTATTTT. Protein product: CASSLFWATSTDTQYF.

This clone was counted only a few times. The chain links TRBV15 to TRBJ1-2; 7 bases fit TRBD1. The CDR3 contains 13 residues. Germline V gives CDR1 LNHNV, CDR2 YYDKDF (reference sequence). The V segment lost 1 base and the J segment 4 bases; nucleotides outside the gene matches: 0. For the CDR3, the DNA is TGTGCCACCAGCAGAGGGGACAGCTATGGCTACACCTTC. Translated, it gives CATSRGDSYGYTF.

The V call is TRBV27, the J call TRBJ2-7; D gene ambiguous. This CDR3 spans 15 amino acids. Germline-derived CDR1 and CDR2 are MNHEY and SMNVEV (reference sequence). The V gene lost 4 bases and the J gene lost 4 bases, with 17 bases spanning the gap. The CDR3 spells CASSSLYLRAYEQYF. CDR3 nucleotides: TGTGCCAGCAGTTCCCTCTATCTTCGGGCGTACGAGCAGTACTTC.

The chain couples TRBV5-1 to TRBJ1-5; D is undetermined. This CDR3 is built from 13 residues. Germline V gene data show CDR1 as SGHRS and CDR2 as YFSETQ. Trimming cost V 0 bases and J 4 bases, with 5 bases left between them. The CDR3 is CASSLEVNQPQHF. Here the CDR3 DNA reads TGCGCCAGCAGCTTGGAGGTGAATCAGCCCCAGCATTTT.

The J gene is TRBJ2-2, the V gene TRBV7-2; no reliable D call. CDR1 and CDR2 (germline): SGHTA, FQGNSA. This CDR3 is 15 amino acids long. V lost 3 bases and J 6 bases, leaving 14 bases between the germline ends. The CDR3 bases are TGTGCCAGCAGCTTGAAAGCAGGTGTCGCCGGGGAGCTGTTTTTT. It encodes CASSLKAGVAGELFF. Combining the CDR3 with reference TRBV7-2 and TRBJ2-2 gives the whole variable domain GAGVSQSPSNKVTEKGKDVELRCDPISGHTALYWYRQSLGQGLEFLIYFQGNSAPDKSGLPSDRFSAERTGGSVSTLTIQRTQQEDSAVYLCASSLKAGVAGELFFGEGSRLTVL.

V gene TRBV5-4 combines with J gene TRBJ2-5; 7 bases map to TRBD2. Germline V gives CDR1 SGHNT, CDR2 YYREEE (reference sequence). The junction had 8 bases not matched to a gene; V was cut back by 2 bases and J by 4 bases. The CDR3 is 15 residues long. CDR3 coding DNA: TGTGCCAGCAGCTTCCAGATGACTAGCCTAGAGACCCAGTACTTC. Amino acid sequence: CASSFQMTSLETQYF.

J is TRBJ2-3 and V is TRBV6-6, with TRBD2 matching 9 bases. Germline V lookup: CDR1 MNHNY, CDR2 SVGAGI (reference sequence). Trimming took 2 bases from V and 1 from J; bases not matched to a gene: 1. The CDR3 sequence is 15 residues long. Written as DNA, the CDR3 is TGTGCCAGCAGTTACCCTAGCGGGGGCACAGATACGCAGTATTTT. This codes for CASSYPSGGTDTQYF.

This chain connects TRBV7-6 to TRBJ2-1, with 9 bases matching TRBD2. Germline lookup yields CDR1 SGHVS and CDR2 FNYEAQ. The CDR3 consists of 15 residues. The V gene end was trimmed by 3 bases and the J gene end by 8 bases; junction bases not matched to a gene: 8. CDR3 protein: CASSFFSGGPYEQFF. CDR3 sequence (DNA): TGTGCCAGCAGCTTTTTCAGCGGGGGGCCGTATGAGCAGTTCTTC.

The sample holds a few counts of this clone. CDR3 in amino acids: CSVSGGGYNEQFF. The CDR3, as DNA: TGCAGCGTATCGGGGGGCGGTTACAATGAGCAGTTCTTC. The J gene is TRBJ2-1, the V gene TRBV29-1; D is possibly TRBD2 (7 bases). The length of the CDR3 is 13 residues. The germline gives CDR1 SQVTM, CDR2 ANQGSEA. With 6 bases removed from V and 4 bases from J, the gap between germline ends came to 13 bases.

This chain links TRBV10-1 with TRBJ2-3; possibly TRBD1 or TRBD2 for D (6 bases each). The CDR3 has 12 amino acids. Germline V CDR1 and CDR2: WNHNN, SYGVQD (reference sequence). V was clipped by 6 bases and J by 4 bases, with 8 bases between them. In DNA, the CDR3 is TGCGCCAGCAGCGGGGGCTCAGATACGCAGTATTTT. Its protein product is CASSGGSDTQYF.

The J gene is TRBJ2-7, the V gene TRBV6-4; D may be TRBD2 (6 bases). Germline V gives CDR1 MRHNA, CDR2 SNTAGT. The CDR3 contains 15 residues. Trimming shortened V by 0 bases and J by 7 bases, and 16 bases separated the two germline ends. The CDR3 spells CASSDSPGLSLEQYF. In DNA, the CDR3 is TGTGCCAGCAGTGACTCGCCGGGACTCAGTTTGGAGCAGTACTTC.

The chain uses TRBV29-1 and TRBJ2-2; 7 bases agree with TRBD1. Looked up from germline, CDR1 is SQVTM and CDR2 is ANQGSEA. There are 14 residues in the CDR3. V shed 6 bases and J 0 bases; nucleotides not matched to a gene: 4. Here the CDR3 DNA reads TGCAGCGTAAAAGGGACAGCGAACACCGGGGAGCTGTTTTTT. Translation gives CSVKGTANTGELFF.

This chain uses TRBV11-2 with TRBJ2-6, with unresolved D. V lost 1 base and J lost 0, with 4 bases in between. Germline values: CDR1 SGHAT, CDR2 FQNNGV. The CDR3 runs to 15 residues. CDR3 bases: TGTGCCAGCAGCTTAGCCATCTCTGGGGCCAACGTCCTGACTTTC. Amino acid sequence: CASSLAISGANVLTF.

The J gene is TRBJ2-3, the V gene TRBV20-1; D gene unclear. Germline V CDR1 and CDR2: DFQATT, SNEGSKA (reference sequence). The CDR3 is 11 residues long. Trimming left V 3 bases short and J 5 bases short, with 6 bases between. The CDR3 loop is CSASNVDTQYF. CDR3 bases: TGCAGTGCTAGTAATGTAGATACGCAGTATTTT.

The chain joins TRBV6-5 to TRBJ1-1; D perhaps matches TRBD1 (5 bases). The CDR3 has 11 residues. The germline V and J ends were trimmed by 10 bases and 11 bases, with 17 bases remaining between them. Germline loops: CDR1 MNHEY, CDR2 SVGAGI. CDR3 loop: CATTEGLKAFF. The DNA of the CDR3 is TGTGCCACCACCGAGGGGCTGAAGGCTTTCTTT.

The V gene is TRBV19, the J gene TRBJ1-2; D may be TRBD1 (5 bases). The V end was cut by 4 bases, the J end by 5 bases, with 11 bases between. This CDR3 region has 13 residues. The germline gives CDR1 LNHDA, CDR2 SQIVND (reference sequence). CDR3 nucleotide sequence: TGTGCCAGTAGTAAAGGGGCGCGGTATGGCTACACCTTC. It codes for CASSKGARYGYTF.

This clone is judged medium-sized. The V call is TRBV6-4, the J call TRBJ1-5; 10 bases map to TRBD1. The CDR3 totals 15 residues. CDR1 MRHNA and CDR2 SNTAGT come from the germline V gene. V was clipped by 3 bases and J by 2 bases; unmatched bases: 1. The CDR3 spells CASSEGTGGNQPQHF. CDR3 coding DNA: TGTGCCAGCAGTGAGGGGACAGGGGGCAATCAGCCCCAGCATTTT.

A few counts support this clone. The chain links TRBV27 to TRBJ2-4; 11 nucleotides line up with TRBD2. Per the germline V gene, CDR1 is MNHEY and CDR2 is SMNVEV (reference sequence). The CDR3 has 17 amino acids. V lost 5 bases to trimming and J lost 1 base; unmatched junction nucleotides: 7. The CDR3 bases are TGTGCCAGCAGTACTTTTAGCGGGGGGGAGGCCAAAAACATTCAGTACTTC. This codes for CASSTFSGGEAKNIQYF.

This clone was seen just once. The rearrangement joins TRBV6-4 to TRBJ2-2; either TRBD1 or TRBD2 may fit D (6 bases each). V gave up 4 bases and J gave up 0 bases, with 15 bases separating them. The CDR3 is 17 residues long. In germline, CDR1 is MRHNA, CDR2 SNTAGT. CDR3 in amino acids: CASSVLGGFPNTGELFF. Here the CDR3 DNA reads TGTGCCAGCAGTGTCTTGGGGGGCTTTCCGAACACCGGGGAGCTGTTTTTT.